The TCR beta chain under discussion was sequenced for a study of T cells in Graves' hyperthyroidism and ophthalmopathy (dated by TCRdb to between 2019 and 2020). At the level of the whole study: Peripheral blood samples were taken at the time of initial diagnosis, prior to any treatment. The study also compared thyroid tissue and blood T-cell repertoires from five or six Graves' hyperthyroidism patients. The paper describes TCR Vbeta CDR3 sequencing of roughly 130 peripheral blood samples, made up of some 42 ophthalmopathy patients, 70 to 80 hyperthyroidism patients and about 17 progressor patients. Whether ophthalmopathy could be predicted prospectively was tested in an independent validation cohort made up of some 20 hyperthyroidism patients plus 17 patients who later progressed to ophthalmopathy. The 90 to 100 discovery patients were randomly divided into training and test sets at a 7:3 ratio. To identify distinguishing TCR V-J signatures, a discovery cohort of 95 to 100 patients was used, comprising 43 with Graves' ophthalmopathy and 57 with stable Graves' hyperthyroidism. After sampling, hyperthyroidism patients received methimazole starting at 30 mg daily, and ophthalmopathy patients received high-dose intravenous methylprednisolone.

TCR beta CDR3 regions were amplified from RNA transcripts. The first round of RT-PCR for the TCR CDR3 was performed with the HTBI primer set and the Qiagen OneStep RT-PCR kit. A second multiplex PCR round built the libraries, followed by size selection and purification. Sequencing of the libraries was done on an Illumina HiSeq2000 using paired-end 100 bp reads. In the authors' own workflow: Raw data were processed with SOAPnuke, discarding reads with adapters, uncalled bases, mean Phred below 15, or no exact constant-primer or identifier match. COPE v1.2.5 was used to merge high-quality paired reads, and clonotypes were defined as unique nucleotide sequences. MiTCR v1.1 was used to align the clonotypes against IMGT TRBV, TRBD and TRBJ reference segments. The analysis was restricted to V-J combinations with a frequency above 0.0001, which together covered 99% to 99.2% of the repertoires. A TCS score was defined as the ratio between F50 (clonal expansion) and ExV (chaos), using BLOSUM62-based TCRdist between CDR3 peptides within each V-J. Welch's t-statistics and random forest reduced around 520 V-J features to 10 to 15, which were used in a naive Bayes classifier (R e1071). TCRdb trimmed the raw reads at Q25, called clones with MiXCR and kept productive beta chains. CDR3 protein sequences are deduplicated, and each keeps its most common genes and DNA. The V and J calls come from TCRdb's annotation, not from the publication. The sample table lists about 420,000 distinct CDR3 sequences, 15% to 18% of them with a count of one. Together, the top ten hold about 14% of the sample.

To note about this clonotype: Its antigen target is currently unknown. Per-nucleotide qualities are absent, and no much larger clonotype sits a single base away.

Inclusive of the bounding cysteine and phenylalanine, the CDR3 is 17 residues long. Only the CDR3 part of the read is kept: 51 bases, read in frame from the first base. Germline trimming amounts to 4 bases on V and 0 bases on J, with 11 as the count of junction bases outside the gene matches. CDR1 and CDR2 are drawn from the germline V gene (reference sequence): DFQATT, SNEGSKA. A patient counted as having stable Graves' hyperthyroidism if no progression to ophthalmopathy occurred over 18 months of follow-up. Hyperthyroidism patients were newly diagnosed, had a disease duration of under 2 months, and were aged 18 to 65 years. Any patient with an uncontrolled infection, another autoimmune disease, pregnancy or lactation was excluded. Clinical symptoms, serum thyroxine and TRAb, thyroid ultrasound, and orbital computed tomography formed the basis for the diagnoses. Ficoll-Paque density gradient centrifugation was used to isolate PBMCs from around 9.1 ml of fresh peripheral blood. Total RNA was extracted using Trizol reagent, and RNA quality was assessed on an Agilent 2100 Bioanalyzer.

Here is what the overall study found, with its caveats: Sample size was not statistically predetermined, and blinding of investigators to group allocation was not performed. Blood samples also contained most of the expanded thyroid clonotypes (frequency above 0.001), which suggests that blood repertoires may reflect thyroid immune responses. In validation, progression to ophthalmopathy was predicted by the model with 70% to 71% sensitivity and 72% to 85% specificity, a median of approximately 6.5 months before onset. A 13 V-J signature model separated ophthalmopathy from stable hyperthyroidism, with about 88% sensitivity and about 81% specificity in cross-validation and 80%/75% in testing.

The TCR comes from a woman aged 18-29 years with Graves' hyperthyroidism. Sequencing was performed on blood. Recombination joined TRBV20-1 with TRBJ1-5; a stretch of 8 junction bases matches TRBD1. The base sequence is TGCAGTGCTATAGTTGCAGGGGGCCTTTATAGCAATCAGCCCCAGCATTTT. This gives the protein CSAIVAGGLYSNQPQHF.